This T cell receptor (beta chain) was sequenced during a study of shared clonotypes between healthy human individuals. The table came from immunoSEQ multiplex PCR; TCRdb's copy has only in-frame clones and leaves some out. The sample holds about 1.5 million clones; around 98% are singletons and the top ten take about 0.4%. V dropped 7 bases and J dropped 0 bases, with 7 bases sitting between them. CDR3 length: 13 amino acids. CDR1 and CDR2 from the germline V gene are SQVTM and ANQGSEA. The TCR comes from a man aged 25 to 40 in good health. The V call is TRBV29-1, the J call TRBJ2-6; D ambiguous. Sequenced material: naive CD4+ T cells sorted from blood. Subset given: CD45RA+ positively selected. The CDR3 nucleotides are TGCAGCGCCTTTAGCTCTGGGGCCAACGTCCTGACTTTC. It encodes CSAFSSGANVLTF.